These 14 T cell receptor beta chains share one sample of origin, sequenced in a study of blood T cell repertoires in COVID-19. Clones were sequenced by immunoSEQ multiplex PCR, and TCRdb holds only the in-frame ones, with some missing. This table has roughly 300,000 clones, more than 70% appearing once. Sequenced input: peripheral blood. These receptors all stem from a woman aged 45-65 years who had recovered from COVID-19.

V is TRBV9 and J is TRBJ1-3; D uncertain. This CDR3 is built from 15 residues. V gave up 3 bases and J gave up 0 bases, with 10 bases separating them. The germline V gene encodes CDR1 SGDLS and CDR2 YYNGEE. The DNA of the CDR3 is TGTGCCAGCAGCGGAAAAGGACTCTCTGGAAACACCATATATTTT. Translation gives CASSGKGLSGNTIYF.

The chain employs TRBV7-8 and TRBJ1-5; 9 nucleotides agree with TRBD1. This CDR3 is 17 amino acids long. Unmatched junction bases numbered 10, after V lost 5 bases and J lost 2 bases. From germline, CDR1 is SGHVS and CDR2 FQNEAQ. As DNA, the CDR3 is TGTGCCAGCAGCCCCCGACAGGGGGGTTTTGGCAATCAGCCCCAGCATTTT. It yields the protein CASSPRQGGFGNQPQHF.

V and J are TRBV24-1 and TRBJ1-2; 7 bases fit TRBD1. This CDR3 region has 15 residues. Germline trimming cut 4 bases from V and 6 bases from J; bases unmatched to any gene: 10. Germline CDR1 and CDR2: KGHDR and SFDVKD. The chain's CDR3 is CATSDPNRGLDGYTF. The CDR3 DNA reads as TGTGCCACCAGTGACCCGAACAGGGGTTTGGATGGCTACACCTTC.

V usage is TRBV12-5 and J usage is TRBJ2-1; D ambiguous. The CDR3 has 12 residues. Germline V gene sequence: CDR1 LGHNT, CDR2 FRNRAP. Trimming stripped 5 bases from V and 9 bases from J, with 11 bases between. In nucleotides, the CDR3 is TGTGCTAGTGGTACCCTGTACTCTGAGCAGTTCTTC. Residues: CASGTLYSEQFF.

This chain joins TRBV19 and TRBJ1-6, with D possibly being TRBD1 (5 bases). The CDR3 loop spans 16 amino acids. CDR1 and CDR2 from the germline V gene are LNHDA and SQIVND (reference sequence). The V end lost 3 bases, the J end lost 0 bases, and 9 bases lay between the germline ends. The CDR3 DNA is TGTGCCAGTAGTATGAGACAGAACTCCTATAATTCACCCCTCCACTTT. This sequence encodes CASSMRQNSYNSPLHF. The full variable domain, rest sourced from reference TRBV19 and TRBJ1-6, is DGGITQSPKYLFRKEGQNVTLSCEQNLNHDAMYWYRQDPGQGLRLIYYSQIVNDFQKGDIAEGYSVSREKKESFPLTVTSAQKNPTAFYLCASSMRQNSYNSPLHFGNGTRLTVT.

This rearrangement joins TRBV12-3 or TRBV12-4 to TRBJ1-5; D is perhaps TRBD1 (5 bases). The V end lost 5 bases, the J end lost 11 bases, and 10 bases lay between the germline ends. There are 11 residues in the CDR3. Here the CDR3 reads CASSRGGAQHF. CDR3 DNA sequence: TGTGCCAGCAGTCGGGGGGGAGCCCAGCATTTT.

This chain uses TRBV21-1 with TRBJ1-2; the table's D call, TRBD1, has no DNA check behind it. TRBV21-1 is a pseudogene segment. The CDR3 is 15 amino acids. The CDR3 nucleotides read TGTGCCAGCAGCAAGGGACAGGGGGGGAACTATGGCTACACCTTC. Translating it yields CASSKGQGGNYGYTF.

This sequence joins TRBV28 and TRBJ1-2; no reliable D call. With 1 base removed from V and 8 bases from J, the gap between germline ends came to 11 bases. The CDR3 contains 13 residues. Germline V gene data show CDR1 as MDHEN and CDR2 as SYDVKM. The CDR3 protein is CASSLFSIWGYTF. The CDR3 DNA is TGTGCCAGCAGTTTATTCAGTATTTGGGGCTACACCTTC.

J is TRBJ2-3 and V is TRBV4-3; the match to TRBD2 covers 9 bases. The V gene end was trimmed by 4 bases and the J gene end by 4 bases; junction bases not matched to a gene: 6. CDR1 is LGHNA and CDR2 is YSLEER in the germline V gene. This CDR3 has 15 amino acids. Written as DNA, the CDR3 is TGCGCCAGCAGCCGGAGTAGCGGGAGCGCAGATACGCAGTATTTT. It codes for CASSRSSGSADTQYF.

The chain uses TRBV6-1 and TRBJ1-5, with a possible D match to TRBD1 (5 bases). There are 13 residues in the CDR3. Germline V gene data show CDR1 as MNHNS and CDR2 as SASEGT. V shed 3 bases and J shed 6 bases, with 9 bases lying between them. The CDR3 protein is CASSDQGSQPQHF. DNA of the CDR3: TGTGCCAGCAGTGACCAGGGTTCTCAGCCCCAGCATTTT.

This chain's CDR3 is CASSLGLVSEKLFF. In DNA form, the CDR3 reads TGTGCCAGCAGTTTGGGACTGGTTTCTGAAAAACTGTTTTTT. The gene calls are TRBV28 and TRBJ1-4; D is possibly TRBD1 (5 bases). The CDR3 spans 14 residues. The germline CDR1 and CDR2 sequences are MDHEN and SYDVKM. Trimming stripped 3 bases from V and 7 bases from J, with 12 bases between.

CDR3: CASSQGQGNSYGYTF. The DNA of the CDR3 is TGTGCCAGCAGCCAAGGACAGGGTAACAGCTATGGCTACACCTTC. This chain joins TRBV3-1 (or the pseudogene TRBV3-2) and TRBJ1-2, with 7 bases aligning to TRBD1. The ends lost 1 base at V and 4 bases at J; junction bases unmatched: 6. Per germline, CDR1 LGHDT and CDR2 YNNKEL (reference sequence). The CDR3 is made up of 15 amino acids.

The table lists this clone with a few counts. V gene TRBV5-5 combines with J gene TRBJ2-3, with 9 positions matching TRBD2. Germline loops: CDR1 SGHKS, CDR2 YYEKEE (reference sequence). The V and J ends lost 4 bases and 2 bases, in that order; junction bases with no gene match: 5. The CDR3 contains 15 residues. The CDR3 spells CASSTTSGSTDTQYF. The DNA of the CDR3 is TGTGCCAGCAGCACTACTAGCGGGTCCACAGATACGCAGTATTTT.

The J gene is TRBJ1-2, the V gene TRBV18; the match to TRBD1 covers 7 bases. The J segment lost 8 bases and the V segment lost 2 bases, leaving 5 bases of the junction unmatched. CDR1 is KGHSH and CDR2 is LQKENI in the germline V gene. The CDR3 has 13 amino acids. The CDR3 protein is CASSPGGTAGYTF. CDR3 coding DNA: TGTGCCAGCTCACCAGGCGGGACAGCCGGCTACACCTTC.